The 15 T cell receptor beta chains listed next were all sequenced from one sample in a study of cytomegalovirus exposure and HLA in healthy donors. Use of 60 Vbeta and 13 Jbeta primers characterized the PCR. The protocol was immunoSEQ multiplex PCR, while the TCRdb copy is restricted to in-frame clones and leaves out a portion. The table lists roughly 200,000 clones, more than 65% of them singletons. Material: PBMCs. These receptors came from a man younger than 30 in good health and CMV-seronegative.

The sample holds a few counts of this clone. V is TRBV4-2 and J is TRBJ2-4, with D perhaps matching TRBD2 (6 bases). V was trimmed by 0 bases and J by 1 base, leaving 10 bases between them. Germline V gene sequence: CDR1 LGHNA, CDR2 YNFKEQ. The CDR3 is made up of 16 amino acids. The chain's CDR3 is CASSQELALAKNIQYF. The CDR3 bases are TGTGCCAGCAGCCAAGAACTAGCCTTGGCCAAAAACATTCAGTACTTC.

CDR3 in amino acids: CASSQGGGQVFRPQHF. CDR3 sequence (DNA): TGCGCCAGCAGCCAAGGAGGGGGACAGGTCTTTCGGCCCCAGCATTTT. The chain recombines TRBV4-1 with TRBJ1-5; the match to TRBD1 covers 8 bases. The CDR3 runs to 16 residues. V gave up 1 base and J gave up 9 bases; unmatched junction bases: 11. Germline V gene lookup returns CDR1 MGHRA and CDR2 YSYEKL.

The chain recombines TRBV2 with TRBJ2-1, with TRBD1 as a possible D gene (6 bases). From germline, CDR1 is SNHLY and CDR2 FYNNEI. The CDR3 is 14 amino acids. The V and J ends lost 5 bases and 6 bases respectively, with 14 bases between them. The CDR3 coding sequence is TGTGCCAGCAGTCTAGAGGGGGTGTCCAATGAGCAGTTCTTC. It yields the protein CASSLEGVSNEQFF.

This chain connects TRBV4-2 to TRBJ1-2, with D hard to call. CDR1 LGHNA and CDR2 YNFKEQ come from the germline V gene. The V and J ends lost 0 bases and 2 bases respectively, with 10 bases between them. The CDR3 extends over 15 amino acids. CDR3 coding DNA: TGTGCCAGCAGCCAAGAAGCGTACGGAAACTATGGCTACACCTTC. Amino acids: CASSQEAYGNYGYTF.

As to this clone: The junction departs from germline at one end; a sequencing error may be responsible. This rearrangement joins TRBV7-7 to TRBJ1-5; D is perhaps TRBD1 (5 bases). Germline lookup yields CDR1 SSHAT and CDR2 FNYEAQ (reference sequence). The CDR3 has 15 amino acids. The CDR3 DNA reads TGTGCTAGCAGCTACCAGGGTTCTAGCAATCAGCCCCAGCATTTT. Translated: CASSYQGSSNQPQHF.

In its sample, this clone was seen a few times. V usage is TRBV2 and J usage is TRBJ1-1; a weak D match, TRBD1 (5 bases). Germline assignment: CDR1 SNHLY and CDR2 FYNNEI. The CDR3 runs 13 residues. The germline V and J ends were trimmed by 6 bases and 1 base, with 9 bases remaining between them. CDR3 sequence reads: CASSSQENTEAFF. Written as DNA, the CDR3 is TGTGCCAGCAGCTCACAGGAGAACACTGAAGCTTTCTTT.

This clone was counted ten times or more. The chain recombines TRBV7-8 with TRBJ1-2, with D tentatively TRBD1 (5 bases). CDR3 length: 16 residues. In germline, CDR1 is SGHVS, CDR2 FQNEAQ. Trimming stripped 4 bases from V and 0 bases from J, with 15 bases between. The DNA of the CDR3 is TGTGCCAGCAGCTCAGGGAAGTGGGGCCCTAACTATGGCTACACCTTC. This translates into CASSSGKWGPNYGYTF. Full variable domain (outside the CDR3, taken from reference TRBV7-8 and TRBJ1-2): GAGVSQSPRYKVAKRGQDVALRCDPISGHVSLFWYQQALGQGPEFLTYFQNEAQLDKSGLPSDRFFAERPEGSVSTLKIQRTQQEDSAVYLCASSSGKWGPNYGYTFGSGTRLTVV.

This clone was seen a handful of times. The chain links TRBV15 to TRBJ2-3; maybe TRBD2 (5 bases). V was trimmed by 4 bases and J by 5 bases, leaving 13 bases between them. The CDR3 is made up of 14 amino acids. Per germline, CDR1 LNHNV and CDR2 YYDKDF (reference sequence). The CDR3 nucleotides are TGTGCCACCAGCACGTCACGCCGGGGAGATACGCAGTATTTT. Protein: CATSTSRRGDTQYF.

This clone was counted a single time. This sample includes further DNA sequences coding for the same CDR3. This chain uses TRBV28 with TRBJ1-3; D remains unclear. Germline lookup yields CDR1 MDHEN and CDR2 SYDVKM. V shed 2 bases and J shed 3 bases, with 8 bases lying between them. This CDR3 is 14 amino acids long. CDR3 DNA: TGTGCCAGCAGTTTAACGGGAGGTGGAAACACCATATATTTT. Translated, it gives CASSLTGGGNTIYF.

This clone was picked up a small number of times. The chain uses TRBV7-2 and TRBJ2-3; 7 positions match TRBD2. CDR1 is SGHTA, CDR2 FQGNSA, per germline. V trimming: 3 bases; J trimming: 4 bases; junction bases outside the gene matches: 4. The CDR3 has 14 amino acids. The CDR3 bases are TGTGCCAGCAGCTTCACGGGAGGTCCAGATACGCAGTATTTT. Translation: CASSFTGGPDTQYF.

This chain joins TRBV28 and TRBJ2-2; 7 bases fit TRBD1. Losses at the gene ends were 6 bases for V and 0 bases for J; bases not matched to a gene: 4. The CDR3 consists of 15 residues. Germline values: CDR1 MDHEN, CDR2 SYDVKM. DNA of the CDR3: TGTGCCAGCAGAAGAGGACAGGCGAACACCGGGGAGCTGTTTTTT. Translating it yields CASRRGQANTGELFF.

This chain joins TRBV2 and TRBJ1-5; no reliable D call. Germline V lookup: CDR1 SNHLY, CDR2 FYNNEI. The CDR3 covers 14 residues. V was trimmed by 4 bases and J by 0 bases, leaving 7 bases between them. This CDR3 is CASSGQISNQPQHF. The CDR3 nucleotides are TGTGCCAGCAGTGGTCAGATTAGCAATCAGCCCCAGCATTTT.

CDR3 nucleotides: TGTGCCAGCAGCCAAGTTGGGCGACTAGCGGGACCCTACAATGAGCAGTTCTTC. Protein: CASSQVGRLAGPYNEQFF. The chain links TRBV4-2 to TRBJ2-1; 11 nucleotides align to TRBD2. There are 18 residues in the CDR3. Germline V gene lookup returns CDR1 LGHNA and CDR2 YNFKEQ. J gave up 2 bases and V 1 base, and 7 bases lay outside the gene matches.

V usage is TRBV19 and J usage is TRBJ1-1, with 9 bases aligning to TRBD1. CDR1 is LNHDA and CDR2 is SQIVND in the germline V gene (reference sequence). The CDR3 is 16 amino acids. Unmatched junction bases numbered 11, after V lost 7 bases and J lost 2 bases. The CDR3 DNA is TGTGCCAGTACCTTTGGCGGGACAGGGCCTAACACTGAAGCTTTCTTT. This translates into CASTFGGTGPNTEAFF.

The V gene is TRBV27, the J gene TRBJ2-1; 7 positions agree with TRBD1. This CDR3 is 14 amino acids long. In germline, CDR1 is MNHEY, CDR2 SMNVEV (reference sequence). V trimming: 5 bases; J trimming: 10 bases; junction bases outside the gene matches: 11. The CDR3 sequence: CASSQSPYRGEQFF. The CDR3, as DNA: TGTGCCAGCAGTCAATCTCCCTACAGGGGCGAGCAGTTCTTC.